This T cell receptor (beta chain) appears in the sequencing data of a study of CD4 T cells in relation to SARS-CoV-2 and coronaviruses. Study-level points and caveats: No crossreactivity against non-spike viral proteins was tested here.

The method was immunoSEQ multiplex PCR; TCRdb's version includes in-frame clones alone and lacks a portion of them. This sample has some 42,000 clones, with around 89% found just once. In regard to this clone: Its antigen is currently unknown.

Trimming took 0 bases from V and 6 from J, leaving 11 bases between them. Per germline, CDR1 SEHNR and CDR2 FQNEAQ (reference sequence). There are 14 residues in the CDR3. This chain uses TRBV7-9 with TRBJ1-2; a weak D match, TRBD1 (5 bases). Input material: memory CD4+ T cells from PBMCs. The source is an adult with COVID-19. The CDR3 bases are TGTGCCAGCAGCTTAGCGGTCGGGGGGAATGGCTACACCTTC. Translating it yields CASSLAVGGNGYTF.